What follows is one T cell receptor (beta chain) and its context. The CDR3 contains 13 residues. Germline lookup yields CDR1 LGHNT and CDR2 FRNRAP. Trimming removed 4 bases from V and 5 bases from J, with 9 bases in between. This specimen belongs to a study of T cell responses to AZD1222 COVID-19 vaccine. Sequencing used immunoSEQ multiplex PCR; TCRdb keeps in-frame clones, though not all of them. The repertoire holds about 170,000 clones, 80% to 95% seen once, with 1.5% to 2% in the top ten. The rearrangement uses TRBV12-5 and TRBJ2-1; D gene ambiguous. The sequencing used peripheral blood, collected on day 0 of AZD1222 vaccination. The origin of this receptor is an adult in good health. The CDR3 sequence: CASGSPPNNEQFF. CDR3 DNA sequence: TGTGCTAGTGGTTCCCCCCCGAACAATGAGCAGTTCTTC. The complete variable domain, with remaining parts taken from reference TRBV12-5 and TRBJ2-1, reads DARVTQTPRHKVTEMGQEVTMRCQPILGHNTVFWYRQTMMQGLELLAYFRNRAPLDDSGMPKDRFSAEMPDATLATLKIQPSEPRDSAVYFCASGSPPNNEQFFGPGTRLTVL.